A single sample gave rise to the 21 T cell receptor beta chains below, sequenced in a study of blood T cell repertoires in COVID-19. Profiled with immunoSEQ multiplex PCR; TCRdb holds only in-frame clones, not every one. The sample includes around 260,000 clones, 85% to 90% of them seen just once. The specimen was peripheral blood. The receptors come from a man aged 25-40 years with acute or convalescent COVID-19.

The J gene is TRBJ1-3, the V gene TRBV6-1; possible D gene TRBD1, 5 bases. Trimming removed 3 bases at V and 0 bases at J, with 15 bases between. The CDR3 is made up of 17 amino acids. Looked up from germline, CDR1 is MNHNS and CDR2 is SASEGT. CDR3 protein: CASSDLGRGYSGNTIYF. The CDR3 DNA is TGTGCCAGCAGTGATTTGGGGCGGGGGTACTCTGGAAACACCATATATTTT.

The chain has TRBV6-4 and TRBJ2-3; TRBD2 matches 8 bases. The CDR3 has 16 residues. Per the germline V gene, CDR1 is MRHNA and CDR2 is SNTAGT. V was pared by 3 bases and J by 1 base, with 6 bases of the junction left unmatched. The CDR3, as DNA: TGTGCCAGCAGTGAGCGTGAGACTAGCGGCACAGATACGCAGTATTTT. Amino acid sequence: CASSERETSGTDTQYF.

The chain has TRBV1 and TRBJ2-1; the table calls TRBD2, which could not be checked here. TRBV1 is a known pseudogene. The CDR3 length is 10 residues. The DNA of the CDR3 is TGCACCAGCAGCTCTAAGCCCCAGTTCTTC. Its translation is CTSSSKPQFF.

This clone was seen ten or more times. The chain combines TRBV5-1 with TRBJ2-7; tentative D call: TRBD2 (6 bases). The CDR3 extends over 16 amino acids. CDR1 SGHRS and CDR2 YFSETQ come from the germline V gene. Trimming cost V 5 bases and J 2 bases, with 20 bases left between them. For the CDR3, the DNA is TGCGCCAGCAGAGCACGGGGCGGGATGGCAGCCTACGAGCAGTACTTC. Amino acids: CASRARGGMAAYEQYF.

CDR3 in amino acids: CASSQSSLAGQSDTQYF. CDR3 nucleotides: TGTGCCAGCAGCCAAAGCTCACTAGCGGGCCAATCAGATACGCAGTATTTT. J is TRBJ2-3 and V is TRBV3-1 (or the pseudogene TRBV3-2), with TRBD2 matching 9 bases. Germline V lookup: CDR1 LGHDT, CDR2 YNNKEL (reference sequence). Trimming cost V 2 bases and J 4 bases; bases outside gene matches: 10. This CDR3 spans 17 amino acids.

The chain couples TRBV29-1 to TRBJ1-2, with D possibly TRBD1 on 5 matching bases. Germline V gives CDR1 SQVTM, CDR2 ANQGSEA. Trimming took off 4 bases at V and 2 bases at J, with 14 bases between the two ends. The CDR3 is 14 residues long. The CDR3, as DNA: TGCAGCGTTGTACCGGGGGGAGGGAACTATGGCTACACCTTC. Translation: CSVVPGGGNYGYTF.

This clone was counted once. The V gene is TRBV11-1, the J gene TRBJ1-1; no firm D call. CDR1 SGHAT and CDR2 FQDESV come from the germline V gene (reference sequence). The germline V and J ends were trimmed by 3 bases and 2 bases, with 7 bases remaining between them. This CDR3 spans 13 amino acids. The CDR3 loop is CASSFHINTEAFF. CDR3 nucleotide sequence: TGTGCCAGCAGCTTCCACATTAACACTGAAGCTTTCTTT. Full variable domain (remainder filled in from reference TRBV11-1 and TRBJ1-1): EAEVAQSPRYKITEKSQAVAFWCDPISGHATLYWYRQILGQGPELLVQFQDESVVDDSQLPKDRFSAERLKGVDSTLKIQPAELGDSAMYLCASSFHINTEAFFGQGTRLTVV.

The V gene is TRBV6-2 or TRBV6-3, the J gene TRBJ2-1, with a weak D call TRBD2 (5 bases). V was clipped by 2 bases and J by 8 bases, with 22 bases between them. The CDR3 has 17 amino acids. Germline CDR1 reads MNHEY; CDR2 reads SVGEGT. CDR3 DNA sequence: TGTGCCAGCAGTTACGTTATCGGGGAGAATCATAGGGATGAGCAGTTCTTC. Translation gives CASSYVIGENHRDEQFF.

The chain employs TRBV7-3 and TRBJ2-1; 8 positions match TRBD1. This CDR3 has 18 residues. The germline V gene encodes CDR1 SGHTA and CDR2 FQGTGA. V was pared by 5 bases and J by 0 bases, with 12 bases of the junction left unmatched. For the CDR3, the DNA is TGTGCCAGCAGCCCTACGGGTGGACAGGGCAGCTCCTACAATGAGCAGTTCTTC. Its protein product is CASSPTGGQGSSYNEQFF.

This clone appeared a single time. V usage is TRBV5-1 and J usage is TRBJ2-2; 8 nucleotides line up with TRBD1. This CDR3 comprises 16 residues. CDR1 is SGHRS, CDR2 YFSETQ, per germline. J gave up 1 base and V 0 bases, and 2 bases lay outside the gene matches. Here the CDR3 DNA reads TGCGCCAGCAGCTTGGCCGGGACAGGGAACACCGGGGAGCTGTTTTTT. Translated: CASSLAGTGNTGELFF.

This chain connects TRBV10-3 to TRBJ2-5, with TRBD2 matching over 8 bases. Germline assignment: CDR1 ENHRY and CDR2 SYGVKD. V dropped 10 bases and J dropped 8; count of bases not matched to a gene: 12. The CDR3 has 13 amino acids. Here the CDR3 reads CATFYPGGQTQYF. The DNA of the CDR3 is TGTGCCACCTTTTACCCGGGGGGGCAAACCCAGTACTTC.

The chain combines TRBV30 with TRBJ2-5; D is perhaps TRBD2 (6 bases). V was clipped by 6 bases and J by 4 bases, with 12 bases between them. The CDR3 covers 12 residues. Germline V gene lookup returns CDR1 GTSNPN and CDR2 SVGIG (reference sequence). Here the CDR3 DNA reads TGTGCCTGTTTGACTAGTGCAGAGACCCAGTACTTC. Translated, it gives CACLTSAETQYF.

The chain is built from TRBV15 and TRBJ1-4, with TRBD1 matching 7 bases. V shed 0 bases, J shed 4 bases, and the junction held 2 bases outside the gene matches. The CDR3 is 15 residues long. Looked up from germline, CDR1 is LNHNV and CDR2 is YYDKDF (reference sequence). As DNA, the CDR3 is TGTGCCACCAGCAGAGACGACAGGGTTAATGAAAAACTGTTTTTT. Its translation is CATSRDDRVNEKLFF.

The chain combines TRBV15 with TRBJ1-1; 8 bases fit TRBD1. The V gene's germline CDR1 is LNHNV and CDR2 YYDKDF (reference sequence). V shed 0 bases, J shed 1 base, and the junction held 13 bases outside the gene matches. The CDR3 is made up of 19 amino acids. In DNA form, the CDR3 reads TGTGCCACCAGCAGAGAACGAGTATGGACAGGGAAATCGAACACTGAAGCTTTCTTT. Protein product: CATSRERVWTGKSNTEAFF.

The chain has TRBV30 and TRBJ2-6; a weak D match, TRBD1 (5 bases). The V end was cut by 2 bases, the J end by 0 bases, with 20 bases between. The CDR3 is made up of 19 amino acids. Germline V gene data show CDR1 as GTSNPN and CDR2 as SVGIG (reference sequence). The CDR3 DNA sequence: TGTGCCTGGAGTAAGGGGCTTGGGCCAGGAGCCTCTGGGGCCAACGTCCTGACTTTC. Residues: CAWSKGLGPGASGANVLTF.

This chain uses TRBV28 with TRBJ1-5; D is unclear. The CDR3 runs to 16 residues. The germline gives CDR1 MDHEN, CDR2 SYDVKM. Trimming removed 2 bases at V and 1 base at J, with 12 bases between. Written as DNA, the CDR3 is TGTGCCAGCAGTTTAGGAGGTTTGGGCAGCAATCAGCCCCAGCATTTT. It encodes CASSLGGLGSNQPQHF.

This chain joins TRBV18 and TRBJ1-1, with D hard to call. Deletions cut 0 bases from V and 1 base from J, with 6 bases between. The V gene's germline CDR1 is KGHSH and CDR2 LQKENI. The CDR3 contains 14 residues. In DNA form, the CDR3 reads TGTGCCAGCTCACCACCGCCGGGGAACACTGAAGCTTTCTTT. Translated, it gives CASSPPPGNTEAFF. Based on the CDR3 plus reference TRBV18 and TRBJ1-1, the full variable domain is NAGVMQNPRHLVRRRGQEARLRCSPMKGHSHVYWYRQLPEEGLKFMVYLQKENIIDESGMPKERFSAEFPKEGPSILRIQQVVRGDSAAYFCASSPPPGNTEAFFGQGTRLTVV.

The chain links TRBV18 to TRBJ1-2, with D tentatively TRBD1 (6 bases). Germline-derived CDR1 and CDR2 are KGHSH and LQKENI. The CDR3 loop spans 13 amino acids. Trimming removed 3 bases from V and 10 bases from J, with 15 bases in between. The chain's CDR3 is CASSPIKQGDYTF. DNA of the CDR3: TGTGCCAGCTCACCTATAAAACAGGGTGACTACACCTTC.

The chain links TRBV18 to TRBJ1-4; TRBD1 is a possible D gene (5 bases). The CDR3 spans 16 residues. CDR1 is KGHSH and CDR2 is LQKENI in the germline V gene. Trimming shortened V by 2 bases and J by 7 bases, and 17 bases separated the two germline ends. In nucleotides, the CDR3 is TGTGCCAGCTCACCAACTAACTGGGGCACGGGTGAAAAACTGTTTTTT. Translation gives CASSPTNWGTGEKLFF.

The V and J genes are TRBV7-8 and TRBJ2-7, with 8 bases fitting TRBD2. The CDR3 totals 16 residues. J gave up 2 bases and V 5 bases, and 11 bases lay outside the gene matches. Germline V gene sequence: CDR1 SGHVS, CDR2 FQNEAQ. CDR3 DNA sequence: TGTGCCAGCAGCCGGACTTCCGGGGGGGCTCCCTACGAGCAGTACTTC. Protein sequence: CASSRTSGGAPYEQYF. Supplemented by reference TRBV7-8 and TRBJ2-7, the full variable domain reads GAGVSQSPRYKVAKRGQDVALRCDPISGHVSLFWYQQALGQGPEFLTYFQNEAQLDKSGLPSDRFFAERPEGSVSTLKIQRTQQEDSAVYLCASSRTSGGAPYEQYFGPGTRLTVT.

The V call is TRBV6-5, the J call TRBJ2-5; a possible D gene is TRBD2 (5 bases). The V gene's germline CDR1 is MNHEY and CDR2 SVGAGI. The CDR3 totals 15 residues. V was clipped by 6 bases and J by 2 bases, with 16 bases between them. The CDR3 loop reads CASRLTPEEQETQYF. The CDR3 DNA reads TGTGCCAGCAGACTGACTCCGGAGGAGCAAGAGACCCAGTACTTC.